Listed here is a single T cell receptor beta chain. This sample was included in a study of shared clonotypes between healthy human individuals. Trimming cost V 7 bases and J 0 bases, with 9 bases left between them. The CDR3 length is 13 residues. Germline-derived CDR1 and CDR2 are SNHLY and FYNNEI. This table comes from immunoSEQ multiplex PCR, and its TCRdb copy is limited to in-frame clones, with some not included. The sample shows roughly 1,000,000 clones, approximately 80% of them seen only once. Sequencing input: memory CD4+ T cells from PBMCs. Regarding subset: CD45RA-negative fraction. V and J are TRBV2 and TRBJ1-1, with D unclear. The TCR originated in a young man in good health. Some clones in this sample may be carry-over from other donors' samples. CDR3 DNA: TGTGCCAGCATTATAACCCTGAACACTGAAGCTTTCTTT. Its protein is CASIITLNTEAFF.